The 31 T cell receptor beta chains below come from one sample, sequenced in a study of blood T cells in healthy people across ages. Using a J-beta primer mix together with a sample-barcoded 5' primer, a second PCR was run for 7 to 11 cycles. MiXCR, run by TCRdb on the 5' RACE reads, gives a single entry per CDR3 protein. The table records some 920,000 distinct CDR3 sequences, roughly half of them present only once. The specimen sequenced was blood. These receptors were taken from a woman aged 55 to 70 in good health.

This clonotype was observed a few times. The CDR3, as DNA: TGTGCCAGCACCCGGACAGGCCCGCCAGATATCCAGTACTTC. Amino acid sequence: CASTRTGPPDIQYF. The gene calls are TRBV14 and TRBJ2-5; 7 positions agree with TRBD1. The CDR3 loop spans 14 amino acids. The V and J ends lost 7 bases and 10 bases, in that order; junction bases with no gene match: 15. CDR1 is SGHDN and CDR2 is FVKESK in the germline V gene.

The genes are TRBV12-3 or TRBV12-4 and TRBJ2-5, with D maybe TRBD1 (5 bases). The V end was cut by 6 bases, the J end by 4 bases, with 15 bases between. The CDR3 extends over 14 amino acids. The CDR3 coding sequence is TGTGCCAGCAGCTTAACCCAGGGTCGAGAGACCCAGTACTTC. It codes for CASSLTQGRETQYF.

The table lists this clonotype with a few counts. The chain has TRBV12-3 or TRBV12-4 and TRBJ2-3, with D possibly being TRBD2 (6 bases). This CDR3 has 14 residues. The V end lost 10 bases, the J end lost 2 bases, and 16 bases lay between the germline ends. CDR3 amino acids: CATSLGLFTDTQYF. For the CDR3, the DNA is TGTGCCACTTCGCTCGGACTATTCACAGATACGCAGTATTTT.

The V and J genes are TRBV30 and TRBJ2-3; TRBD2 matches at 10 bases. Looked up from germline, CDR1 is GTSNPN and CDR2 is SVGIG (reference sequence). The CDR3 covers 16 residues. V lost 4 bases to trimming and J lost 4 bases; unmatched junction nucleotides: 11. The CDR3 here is CAWTPGLAGVSDTQYF. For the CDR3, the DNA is TGTGCCTGGACCCCGGGCCTAGCGGGAGTTTCAGATACGCAGTATTTT.

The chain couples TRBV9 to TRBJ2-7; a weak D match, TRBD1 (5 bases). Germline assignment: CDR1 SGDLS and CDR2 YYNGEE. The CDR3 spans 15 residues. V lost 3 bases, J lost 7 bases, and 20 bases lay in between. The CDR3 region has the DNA TGTGCCAGCAGCGCTCAGACAGTAGAAACGAGAGAGCAGTACTTC. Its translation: CASSAQTVETREQYF.

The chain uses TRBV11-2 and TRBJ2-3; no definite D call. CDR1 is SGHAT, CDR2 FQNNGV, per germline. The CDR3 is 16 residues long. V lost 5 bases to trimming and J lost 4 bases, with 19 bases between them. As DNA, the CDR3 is TGTGCCAGCAGCAAACGGACCTTGCCTCTCCCAGATACGCAGTATTTT. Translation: CASSKRTLPLPDTQYF.

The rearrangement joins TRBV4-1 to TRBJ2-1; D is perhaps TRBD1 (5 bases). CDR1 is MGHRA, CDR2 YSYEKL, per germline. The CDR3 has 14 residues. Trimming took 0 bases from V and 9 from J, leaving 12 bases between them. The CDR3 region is CASSQEAGRSEQFF. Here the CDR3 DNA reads TGCGCCAGCAGCCAAGAGGCAGGGCGGAGTGAGCAGTTCTTC.

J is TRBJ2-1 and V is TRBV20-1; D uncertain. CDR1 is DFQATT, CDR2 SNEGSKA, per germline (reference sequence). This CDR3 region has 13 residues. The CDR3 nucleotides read TGCACCACGAACCGGCGACCCCATGGTGAGCAGTTCTTC. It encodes CTTNRRPHGEQFF.

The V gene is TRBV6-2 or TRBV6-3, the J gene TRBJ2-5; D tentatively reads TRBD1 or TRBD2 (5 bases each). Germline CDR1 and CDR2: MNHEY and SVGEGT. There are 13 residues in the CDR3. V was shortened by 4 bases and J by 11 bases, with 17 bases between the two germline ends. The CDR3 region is CASSLGRAVEQYF. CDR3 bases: TGTGCCAGCAGTTTGGGGCGGGCCGTGGAGCAGTACTTC.

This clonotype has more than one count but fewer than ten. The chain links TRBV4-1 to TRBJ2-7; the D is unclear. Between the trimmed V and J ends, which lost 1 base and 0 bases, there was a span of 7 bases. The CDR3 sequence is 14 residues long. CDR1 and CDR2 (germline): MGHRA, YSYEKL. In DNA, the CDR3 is TGCGCCAGCAGCCAAGTTATGGGCTCCTACGAGCAGTACTTC. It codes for CASSQVMGSYEQYF.

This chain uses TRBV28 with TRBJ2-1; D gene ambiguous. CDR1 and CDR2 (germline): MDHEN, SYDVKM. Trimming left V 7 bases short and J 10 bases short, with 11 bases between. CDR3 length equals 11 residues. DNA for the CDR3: TGTGCCAGCACCGATGCCCGGGAGCAGTTCTTC. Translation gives CASTDAREQFF. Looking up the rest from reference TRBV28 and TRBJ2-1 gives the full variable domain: DVKVTQSSRYLVKRTGEKVFLECVQDMDHENMFWYRQDPGLGLRLIYFSYDVKMKEKGDIPEGYSVSREKKERFSLILESASTNQTSMYLCASTDAREQFFGPGTRLTVL.

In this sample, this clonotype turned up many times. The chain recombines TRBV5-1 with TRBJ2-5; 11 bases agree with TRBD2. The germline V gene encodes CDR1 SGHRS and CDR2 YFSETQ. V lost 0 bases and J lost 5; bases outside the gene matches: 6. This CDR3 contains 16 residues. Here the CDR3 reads CASSLVSGRAGETQYF. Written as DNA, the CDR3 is TGCGCCAGCAGCTTGGTTAGCGGGAGGGCCGGTGAGACCCAGTACTTC.

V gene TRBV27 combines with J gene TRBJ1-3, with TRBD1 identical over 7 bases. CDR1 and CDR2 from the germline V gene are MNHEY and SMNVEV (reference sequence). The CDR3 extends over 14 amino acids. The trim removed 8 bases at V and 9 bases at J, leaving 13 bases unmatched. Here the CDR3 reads CASPTDRKRTTIYF. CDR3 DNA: TGTGCCAGCCCAACGGACAGGAAAAGAACCACCATATATTTT.

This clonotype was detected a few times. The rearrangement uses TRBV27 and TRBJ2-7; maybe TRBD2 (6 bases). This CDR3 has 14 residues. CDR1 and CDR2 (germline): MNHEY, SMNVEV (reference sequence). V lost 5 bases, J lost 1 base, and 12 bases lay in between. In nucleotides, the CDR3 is TGTGCCAGCAGTCCGGGACTGATTTCCTACGAGCAGTACTTC. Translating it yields CASSPGLISYEQYF.

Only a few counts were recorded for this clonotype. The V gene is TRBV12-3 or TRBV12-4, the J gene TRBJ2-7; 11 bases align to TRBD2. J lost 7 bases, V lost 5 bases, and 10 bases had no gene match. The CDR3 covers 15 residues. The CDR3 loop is CASSEVLAGGGEQYF. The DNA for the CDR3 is TGTGCCAGCAGTGAAGTATTAGCGGGAGGGGGTGAGCAGTACTTC.

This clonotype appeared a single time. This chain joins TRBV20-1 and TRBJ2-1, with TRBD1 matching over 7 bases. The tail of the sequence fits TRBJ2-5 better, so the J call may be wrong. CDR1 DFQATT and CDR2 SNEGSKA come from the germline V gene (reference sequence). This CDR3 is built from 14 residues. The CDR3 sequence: CSAQGTTGPGAQYF. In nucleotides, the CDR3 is TGCAGTGCTCAAGGGACGACAGGGCCCGGGGCCCAGTACTTC.

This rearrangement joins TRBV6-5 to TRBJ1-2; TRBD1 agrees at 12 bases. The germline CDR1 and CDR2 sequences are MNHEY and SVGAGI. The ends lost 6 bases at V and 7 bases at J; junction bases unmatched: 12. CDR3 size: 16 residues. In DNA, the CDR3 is TGTGCCAGCAGGAATGCCGGGACAGGGGGCCGTAGTGGCTACACCTTC. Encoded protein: CASRNAGTGGRSGYTF.

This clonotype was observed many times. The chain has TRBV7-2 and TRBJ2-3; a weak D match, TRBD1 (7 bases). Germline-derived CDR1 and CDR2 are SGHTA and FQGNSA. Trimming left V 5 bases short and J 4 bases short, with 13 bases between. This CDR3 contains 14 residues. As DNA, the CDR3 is TGTGCCAGCAGCCGTGACAGGGAGGCAGATACGCAGTATTTT. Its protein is CASSRDREADTQYF.

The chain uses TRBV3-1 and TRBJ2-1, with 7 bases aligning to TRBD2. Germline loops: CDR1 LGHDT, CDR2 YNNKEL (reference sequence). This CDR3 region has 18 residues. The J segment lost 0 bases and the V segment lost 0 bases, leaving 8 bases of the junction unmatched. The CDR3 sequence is CASSQDADGRTSYNEQFF. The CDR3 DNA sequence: TGTGCCAGCAGCCAAGATGCGGACGGGAGGACCTCCTACAATGAGCAGTTCTTC.

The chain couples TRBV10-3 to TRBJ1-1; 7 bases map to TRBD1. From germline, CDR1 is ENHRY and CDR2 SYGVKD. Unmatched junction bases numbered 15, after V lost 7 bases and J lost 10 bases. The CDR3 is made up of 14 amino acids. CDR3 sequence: CAITRDRVSMGAFF. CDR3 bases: TGTGCCATCACCAGAGACAGGGTTTCGATGGGAGCTTTCTTT.

The CDR3 DNA reads TGTGCCAGCAGTGAAATCAGGACCTACGAGCAGTACTTC. It codes for CASSEIRTYEQYF. The V call is TRBV6-1, the J call TRBJ2-7; D is unclear. Germline lookup yields CDR1 MNHNS and CDR2 SASEGT. CDR3 size: 13 residues. The V gene lost 2 bases and the J gene lost 2 bases, with 7 bases spanning the gap.

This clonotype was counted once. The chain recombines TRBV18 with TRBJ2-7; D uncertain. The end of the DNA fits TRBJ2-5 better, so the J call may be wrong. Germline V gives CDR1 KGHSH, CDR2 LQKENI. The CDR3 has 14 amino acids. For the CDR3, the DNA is TGTGCCAGCTCACCACGTACGGACCCGGAGACCCAGTACTTC. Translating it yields CASSPRTDPETQYF.

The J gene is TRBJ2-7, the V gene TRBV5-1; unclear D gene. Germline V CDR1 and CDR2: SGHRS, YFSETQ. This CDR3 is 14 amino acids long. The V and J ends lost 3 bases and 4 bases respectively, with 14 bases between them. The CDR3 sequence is CASSSRGDRYEQYF. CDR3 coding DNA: TGCGCCAGCAGCTCACGTGGGGATAGGTACGAGCAGTACTTC.

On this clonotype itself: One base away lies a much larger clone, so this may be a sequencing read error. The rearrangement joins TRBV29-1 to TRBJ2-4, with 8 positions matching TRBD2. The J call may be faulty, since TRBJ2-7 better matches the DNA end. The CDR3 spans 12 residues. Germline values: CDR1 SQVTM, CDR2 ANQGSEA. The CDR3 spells CSVLAGSTEQYF. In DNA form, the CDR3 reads TGCAGCGTTTTAGCGGGATCCACCGAGCAGTACTTC.

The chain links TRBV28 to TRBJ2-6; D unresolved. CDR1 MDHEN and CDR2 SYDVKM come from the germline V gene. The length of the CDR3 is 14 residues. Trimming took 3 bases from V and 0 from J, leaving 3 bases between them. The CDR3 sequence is CASSFHSGANVLTF. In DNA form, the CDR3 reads TGTGCCAGCAGTTTTCACTCTGGGGCCAACGTCCTGACTTTC.

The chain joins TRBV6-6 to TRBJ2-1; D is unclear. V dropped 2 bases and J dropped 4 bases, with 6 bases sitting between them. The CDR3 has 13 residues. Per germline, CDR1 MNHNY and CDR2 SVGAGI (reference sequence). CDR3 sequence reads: CASSYNFYNEQFF. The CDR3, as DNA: TGTGCCAGCAGTTACAACTTTTACAATGAGCAGTTCTTC.

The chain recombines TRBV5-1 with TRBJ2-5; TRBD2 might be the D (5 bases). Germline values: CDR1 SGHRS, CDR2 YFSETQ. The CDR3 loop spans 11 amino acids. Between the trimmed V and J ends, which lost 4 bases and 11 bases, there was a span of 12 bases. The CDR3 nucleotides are TGCGCCAGCAGCGAGACTTGGGAGCAGTACTTC. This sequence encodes CASSETWEQYF.

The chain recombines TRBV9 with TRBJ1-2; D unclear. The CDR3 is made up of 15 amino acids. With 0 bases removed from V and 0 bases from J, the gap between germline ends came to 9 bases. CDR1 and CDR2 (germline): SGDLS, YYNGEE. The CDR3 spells CASSVAEGANYGYTF. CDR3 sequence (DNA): TGTGCCAGCAGCGTAGCTGAGGGAGCTAACTATGGCTACACCTTC.

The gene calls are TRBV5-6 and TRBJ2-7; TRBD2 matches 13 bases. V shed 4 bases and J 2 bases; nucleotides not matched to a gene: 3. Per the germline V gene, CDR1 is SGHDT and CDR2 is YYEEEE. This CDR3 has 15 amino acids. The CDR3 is CASSGTSGITYEQYF. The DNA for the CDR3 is TGTGCCAGCAGCGGGACTAGCGGGATCACCTACGAGCAGTACTTC.

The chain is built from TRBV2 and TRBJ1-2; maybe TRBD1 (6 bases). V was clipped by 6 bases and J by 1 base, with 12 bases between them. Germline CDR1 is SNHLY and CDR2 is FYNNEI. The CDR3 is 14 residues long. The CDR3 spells CASRMTGFNYGYTF. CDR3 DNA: TGTGCCAGCAGAATGACAGGCTTTAACTATGGCTACACCTTC.

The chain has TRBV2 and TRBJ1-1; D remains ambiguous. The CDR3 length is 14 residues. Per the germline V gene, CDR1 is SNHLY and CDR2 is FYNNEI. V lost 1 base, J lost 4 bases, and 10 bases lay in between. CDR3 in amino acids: CASSEGGLSTEAFF. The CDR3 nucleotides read TGTGCCAGCAGTGAAGGGGGTCTTTCCACTGAAGCTTTCTTT.